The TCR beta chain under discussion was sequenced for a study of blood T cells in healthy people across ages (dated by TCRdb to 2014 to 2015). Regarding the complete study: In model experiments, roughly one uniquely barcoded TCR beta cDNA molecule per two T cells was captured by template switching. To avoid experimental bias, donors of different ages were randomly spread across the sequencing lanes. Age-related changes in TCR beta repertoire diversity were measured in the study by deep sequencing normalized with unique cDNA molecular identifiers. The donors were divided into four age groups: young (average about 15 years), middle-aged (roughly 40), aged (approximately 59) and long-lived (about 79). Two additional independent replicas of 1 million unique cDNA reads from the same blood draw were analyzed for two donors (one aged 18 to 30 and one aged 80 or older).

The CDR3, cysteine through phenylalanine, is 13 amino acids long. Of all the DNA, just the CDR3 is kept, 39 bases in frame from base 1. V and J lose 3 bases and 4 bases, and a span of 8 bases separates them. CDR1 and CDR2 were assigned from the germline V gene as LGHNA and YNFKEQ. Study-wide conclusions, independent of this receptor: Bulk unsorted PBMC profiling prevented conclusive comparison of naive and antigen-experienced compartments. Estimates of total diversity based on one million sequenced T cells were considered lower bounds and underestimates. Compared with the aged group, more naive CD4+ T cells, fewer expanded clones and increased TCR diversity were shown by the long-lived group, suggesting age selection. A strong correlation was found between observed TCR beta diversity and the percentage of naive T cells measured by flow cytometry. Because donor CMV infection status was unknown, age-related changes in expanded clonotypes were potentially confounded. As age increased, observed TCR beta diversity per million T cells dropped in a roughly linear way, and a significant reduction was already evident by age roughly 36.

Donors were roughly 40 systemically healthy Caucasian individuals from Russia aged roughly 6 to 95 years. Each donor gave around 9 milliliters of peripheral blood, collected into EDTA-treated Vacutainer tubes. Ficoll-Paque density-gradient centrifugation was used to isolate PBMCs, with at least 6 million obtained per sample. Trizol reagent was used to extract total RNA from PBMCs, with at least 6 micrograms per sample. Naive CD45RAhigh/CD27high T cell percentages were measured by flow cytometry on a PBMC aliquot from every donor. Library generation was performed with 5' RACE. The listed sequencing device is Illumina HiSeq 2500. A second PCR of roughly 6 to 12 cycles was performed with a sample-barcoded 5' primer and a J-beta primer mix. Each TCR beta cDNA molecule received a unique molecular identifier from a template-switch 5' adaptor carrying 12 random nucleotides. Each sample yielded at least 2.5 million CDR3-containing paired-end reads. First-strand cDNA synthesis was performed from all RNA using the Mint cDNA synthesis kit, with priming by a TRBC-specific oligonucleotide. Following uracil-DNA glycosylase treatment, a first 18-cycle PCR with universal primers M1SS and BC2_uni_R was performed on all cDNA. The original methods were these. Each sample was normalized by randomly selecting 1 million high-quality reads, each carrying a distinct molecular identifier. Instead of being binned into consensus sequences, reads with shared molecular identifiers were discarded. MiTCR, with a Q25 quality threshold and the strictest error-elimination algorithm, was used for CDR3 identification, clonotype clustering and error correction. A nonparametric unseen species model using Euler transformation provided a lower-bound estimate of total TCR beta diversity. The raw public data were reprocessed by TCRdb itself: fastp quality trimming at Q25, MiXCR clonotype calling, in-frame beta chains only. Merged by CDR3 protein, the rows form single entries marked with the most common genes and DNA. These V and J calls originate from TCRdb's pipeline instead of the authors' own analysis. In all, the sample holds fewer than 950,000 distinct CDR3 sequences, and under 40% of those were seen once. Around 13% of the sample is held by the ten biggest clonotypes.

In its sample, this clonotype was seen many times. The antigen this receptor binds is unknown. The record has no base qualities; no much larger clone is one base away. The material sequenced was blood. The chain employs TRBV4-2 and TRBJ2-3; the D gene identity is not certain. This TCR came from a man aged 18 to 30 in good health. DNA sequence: TGTGCCAGCAGCCAGGGGATAGCAGATACGCAGTATTTT. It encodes CASSQGIADTQYF.